Below, 8 T cell receptor beta chains from the same sample are listed, as sequenced in a study of blood T cells in healthy people across ages (dated by TCRdb to the mid-2010s). Libraries came from 5' RACE. Sequencing took place on an Illumina HiSeq 2500. A second PCR of about 6 to 12 cycles was run with a J-beta primer mix and a sample-barcoded 5' primer. TCRdb handled the public reads itself, with Q25 trimming in fastp and clone calling in MiXCR, and kept productive beta chains. When rows share a CDR3 protein, they turn into one entry using the most common DNA and genes. This sample is represented by approximately 900,000 distinct CDR3 sequences; almost 30% of them were singletons. Roughly 10% of the sample is held by the ten biggest clonotypes. The sample was also linked to a second study, of T cells of mothers and their children.

The sample comprised blood. These receptors came from a woman between 40 and 55 years old in good health.

V gene TRBV7-2 combines with J gene TRBJ1-5; D uncertain. Trimming removed 7 bases at V and 7 bases at J, with 20 bases between. This CDR3 region has 15 residues. Germline CDR1 is SGHTA and CDR2 is FQGNSA. The CDR3 loop is CTSTGEPLSMQPQHF. CDR3 bases: TGTACCAGCACGGGAGAGCCTCTTAGCATGCAGCCCCAGCATTTT.

About this clonotype itself: This may come from a read error, since a much larger clone is one base off. The J gene is TRBJ2-7, the V gene TRBV6-5; 10 bases line up with TRBD1. The germline V gene encodes CDR1 MNHEY and CDR2 SVGAGI. This CDR3 contains 16 residues. In DNA, the CDR3 is TGTGCCAGCAGCCAACCGGGACAGGGGCGTTCCTACGGGCAGTACTTC. Protein product: CASSQPGQGRSYGQYF.

This clonotype appeared once. This rearrangement joins TRBV7-2 to TRBJ1-1, with D tentatively TRBD1 (6 bases). Deletions cut 2 bases from V and 6 bases from J, with 16 bases between. Germline V gene lookup returns CDR1 SGHTA and CDR2 FQGNSA. There are 15 residues in the CDR3. The CDR3 sequence: CASSLQGSSGAEAFF. Here the CDR3 DNA reads TGTGCCAGCAGCTTACAGGGGTCAAGTGGCGCTGAAGCTTTCTTT.

The chain carries TRBV12-3 or TRBV12-4 and TRBJ1-5; D ambiguous. The V gene lost 6 bases and the J gene lost 9 bases, with 12 bases spanning the gap. This CDR3 has 12 amino acids. The CDR3 is CASSTGLSPQHF. DNA for the CDR3: TGTGCCAGCAGCACTGGACTTTCGCCCCAGCATTTT.

V gene TRBV15 combines with J gene TRBJ1-5; TRBD1 matches 7 bases. Losses at the gene ends were 5 bases for V and 0 bases for J; bases not matched to a gene: 13. Per germline, CDR1 LNHNV and CDR2 YYDKDF (reference sequence). The CDR3 is 18 amino acids. The CDR3, as DNA: TGTGCCACCAGCGTACCTCCAGGGGGAAAGTATAGCAATCAGCCCCAGCATTTT. Its translation: CATSVPPGGKYSNQPQHF.

This clonotype was observed a few times. The rearrangement joins TRBV5-1 to TRBJ2-1, with a tentative D call TRBD1 (6 bases). Deletions cut 0 bases from V and 8 bases from J, with 12 bases between. Germline assignment: CDR1 SGHRS and CDR2 YFSETQ. This CDR3 contains 14 residues. CDR3 nucleotide sequence: TGCGCCAGCAGCTTGGGGGGGCCTATCGATGAGCAGTTCTTC. Its translation is CASSLGGPIDEQFF.

The chain is built from TRBV12-3 or TRBV12-4 and TRBJ1-2; no firm D call. The CDR3 sequence is 11 residues long. V was pared by 5 bases and J by 5 bases, with 6 bases between. This CDR3 reads CASSAAYGYTF. CDR3 sequence (DNA): TGTGCCAGCAGTGCTGCGTATGGCTACACCTTC.

The table lists this clonotype with a count of one. V gene TRBV5-1 combines with J gene TRBJ1-1; possible D gene TRBD1, 5 bases. Trimming took off 0 bases at V and 4 bases at J, with 13 bases between the two ends. This CDR3 contains 15 residues. Germline CDR1 is SGHRS and CDR2 is YFSETQ. The CDR3 loop reads CASSLALLGGTEAFF. The CDR3 DNA reads as TGCGCCAGCAGCTTGGCCTTACTCGGGGGCACTGAAGCTTTCTTT.